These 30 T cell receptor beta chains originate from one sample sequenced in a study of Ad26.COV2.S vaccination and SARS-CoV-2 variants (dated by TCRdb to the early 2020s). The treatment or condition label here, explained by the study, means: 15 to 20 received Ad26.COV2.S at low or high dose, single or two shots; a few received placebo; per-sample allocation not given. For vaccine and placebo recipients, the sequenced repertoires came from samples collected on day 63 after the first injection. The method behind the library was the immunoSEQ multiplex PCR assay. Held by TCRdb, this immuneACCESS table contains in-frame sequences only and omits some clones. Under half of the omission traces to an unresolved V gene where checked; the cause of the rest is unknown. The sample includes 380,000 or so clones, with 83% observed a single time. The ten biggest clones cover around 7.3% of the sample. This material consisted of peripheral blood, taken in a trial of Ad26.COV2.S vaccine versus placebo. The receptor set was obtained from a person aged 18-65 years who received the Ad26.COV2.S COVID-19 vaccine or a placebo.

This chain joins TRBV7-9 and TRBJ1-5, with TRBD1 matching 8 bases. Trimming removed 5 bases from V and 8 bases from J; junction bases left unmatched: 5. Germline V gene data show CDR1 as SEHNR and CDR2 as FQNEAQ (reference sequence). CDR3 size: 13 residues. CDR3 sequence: CASSETGVEPQHF. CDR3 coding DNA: TGTGCCAGCAGCGAGACAGGGGTCGAGCCCCAGCATTTT.

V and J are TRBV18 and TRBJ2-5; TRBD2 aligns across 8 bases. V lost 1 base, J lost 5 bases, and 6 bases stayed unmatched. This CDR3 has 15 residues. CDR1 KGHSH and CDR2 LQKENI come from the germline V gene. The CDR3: CASSPLRGGHETQYF. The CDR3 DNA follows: TGTGCCAGCTCACCACTACGGGGGGGTCATGAGACCCAGTACTTC.

The CDR3 sequence: CASSDTGGNTEAFF. The CDR3, as DNA: TGTGCCAGCAGTGACACCGGTGGGAACACTGAAGCTTTCTTT. The chain carries TRBV6-4 and TRBJ1-1; D uncertain. V lost 2 bases, J lost 1 base, and 8 bases lay in between. The CDR3 extends over 14 amino acids. CDR1 is MRHNA and CDR2 is SNTAGT in the germline V gene.

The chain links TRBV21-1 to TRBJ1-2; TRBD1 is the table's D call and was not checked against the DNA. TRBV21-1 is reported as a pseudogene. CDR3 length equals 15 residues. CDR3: CASPKGWPINYGYTF. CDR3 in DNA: TGTGCCAGCCCCAAAGGGTGGCCGATTAACTATGGCTACACCTTC.

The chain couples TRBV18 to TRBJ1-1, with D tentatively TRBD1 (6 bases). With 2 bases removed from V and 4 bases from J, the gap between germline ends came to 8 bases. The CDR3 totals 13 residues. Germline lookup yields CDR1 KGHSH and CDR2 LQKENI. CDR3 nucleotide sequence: TGTGCCAGCTCACCAAGGGGGGGCACTGAAGCTTTCTTT. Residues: CASSPRGGTEAFF.

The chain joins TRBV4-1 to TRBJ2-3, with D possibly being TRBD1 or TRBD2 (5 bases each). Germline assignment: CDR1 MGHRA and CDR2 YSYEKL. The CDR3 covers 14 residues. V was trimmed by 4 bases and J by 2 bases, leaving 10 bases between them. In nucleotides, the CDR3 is TGCGCCAGCAGCCTTACCGGGACCACAGATACGCAGTATTTT. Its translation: CASSLTGTTDTQYF.

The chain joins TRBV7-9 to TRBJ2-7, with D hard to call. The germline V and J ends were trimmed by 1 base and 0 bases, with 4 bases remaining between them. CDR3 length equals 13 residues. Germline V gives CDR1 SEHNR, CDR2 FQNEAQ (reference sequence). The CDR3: CASSLGLSYEQYF. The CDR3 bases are TGTGCCAGCAGCTTAGGGCTCTCCTACGAGCAGTACTTC.

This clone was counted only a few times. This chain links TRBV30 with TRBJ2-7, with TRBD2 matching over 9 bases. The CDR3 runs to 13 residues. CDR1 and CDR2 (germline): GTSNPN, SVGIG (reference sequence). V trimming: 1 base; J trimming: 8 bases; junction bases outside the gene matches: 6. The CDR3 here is CAWSASGNGQQYF. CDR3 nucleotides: TGTGCCTGGAGTGCTAGCGGGAACGGGCAGCAGTACTTC.

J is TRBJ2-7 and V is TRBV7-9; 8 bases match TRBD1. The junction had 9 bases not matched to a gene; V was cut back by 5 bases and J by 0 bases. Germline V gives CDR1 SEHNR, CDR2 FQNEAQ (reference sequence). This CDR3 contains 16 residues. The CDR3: CASSGGQVGFSYEQYF. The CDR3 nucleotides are TGTGCCAGCAGCGGGGGACAGGTGGGGTTCTCCTACGAGCAGTACTTC. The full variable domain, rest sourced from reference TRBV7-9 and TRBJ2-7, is DTGVSQNPRHKITKRGQNVTFRCDPISEHNRLYWYRQTLGQGPEFLTYFQNEAQLEKSRLLSDRFSAERPKGSFSTLEIQRTEQGDSAMYLCASSGGQVGFSYEQYFGPGTRLTVT.

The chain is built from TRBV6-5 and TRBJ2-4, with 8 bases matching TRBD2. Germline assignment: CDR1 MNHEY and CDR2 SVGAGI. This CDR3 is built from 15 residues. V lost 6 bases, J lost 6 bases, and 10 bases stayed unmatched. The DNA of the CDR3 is TGTGCCAGCAGCACGACGGGAGGGCCGGGAAACATTCAGTACTTC. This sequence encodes CASSTTGGPGNIQYF.

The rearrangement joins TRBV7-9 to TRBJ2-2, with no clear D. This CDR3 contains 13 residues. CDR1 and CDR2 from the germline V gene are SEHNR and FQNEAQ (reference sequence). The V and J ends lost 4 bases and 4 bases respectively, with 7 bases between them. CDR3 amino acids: CASSYGSTGELFF. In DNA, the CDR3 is TGTGCCAGCAGCTACGGATCCACCGGGGAGCTGTTTTTT.

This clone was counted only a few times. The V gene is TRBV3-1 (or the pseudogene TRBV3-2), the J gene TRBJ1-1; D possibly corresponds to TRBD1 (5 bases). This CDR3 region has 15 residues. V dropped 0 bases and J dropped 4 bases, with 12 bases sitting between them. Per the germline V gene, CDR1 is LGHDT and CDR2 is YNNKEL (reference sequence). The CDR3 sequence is CASSQETAGRTEAFF. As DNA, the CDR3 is TGTGCCAGCAGCCAAGAAACGGCAGGGCGCACTGAAGCTTTCTTT.

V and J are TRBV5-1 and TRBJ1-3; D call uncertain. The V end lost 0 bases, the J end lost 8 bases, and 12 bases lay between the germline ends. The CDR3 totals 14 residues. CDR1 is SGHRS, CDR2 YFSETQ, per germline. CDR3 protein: CASSLVEGWDTIYF. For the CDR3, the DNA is TGCGCCAGCAGCTTGGTCGAGGGATGGGACACCATATATTTT. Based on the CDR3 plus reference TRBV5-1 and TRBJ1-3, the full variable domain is KAGVTQTPRYLIKTRGQQVTLSCSPISGHRSVSWYQQTPGQGLQFLFEYFSETQRNKGNFPGRFSGRQFSNSRSEMNVSTLELGDSALYLCASSLVEGWDTIYFGEGSWLTVV.

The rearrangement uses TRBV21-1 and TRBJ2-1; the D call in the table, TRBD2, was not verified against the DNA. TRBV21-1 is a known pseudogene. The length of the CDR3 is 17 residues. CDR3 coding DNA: TGTGCCAGCAGCAAAGGCGGGCCTACCGCCGTGCACAATGAGCAGTTCTTC. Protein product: CASSKGGPTAVHNEQFF.

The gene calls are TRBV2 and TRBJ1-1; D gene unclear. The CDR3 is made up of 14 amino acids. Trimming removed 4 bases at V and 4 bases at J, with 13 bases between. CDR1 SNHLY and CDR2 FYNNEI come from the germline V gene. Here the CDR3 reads CASSASGSPTEAFF. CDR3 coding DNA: TGTGCCAGCAGTGCCTCTGGGTCCCCCACTGAAGCTTTCTTT.

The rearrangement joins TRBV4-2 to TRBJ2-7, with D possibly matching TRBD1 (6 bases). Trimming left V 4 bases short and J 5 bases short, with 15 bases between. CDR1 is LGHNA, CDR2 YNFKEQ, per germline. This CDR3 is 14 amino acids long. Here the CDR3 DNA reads TGTGCCAGCAGCCGATATCAACAGGGAAACGAGCAGTACTTC. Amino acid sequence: CASSRYQQGNEQYF.

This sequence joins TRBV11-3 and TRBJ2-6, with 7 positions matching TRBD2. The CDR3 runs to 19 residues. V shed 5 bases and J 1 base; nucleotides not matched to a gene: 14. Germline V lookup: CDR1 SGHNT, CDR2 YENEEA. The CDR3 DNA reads TGTGCCAGCAGCACCCCCCCAGGCGGGAGTCTATCTGGGGCCAACGTCCTGACTTTC. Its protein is CASSTPPGGSLSGANVLTF.

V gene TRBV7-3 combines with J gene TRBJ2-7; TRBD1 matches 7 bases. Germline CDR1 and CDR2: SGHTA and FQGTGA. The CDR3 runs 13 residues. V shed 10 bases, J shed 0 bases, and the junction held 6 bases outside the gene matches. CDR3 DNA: TGTGCCAATGCGACAGGGCGCTCCTACGAGCAGTACTTC. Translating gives CANATGRSYEQYF.

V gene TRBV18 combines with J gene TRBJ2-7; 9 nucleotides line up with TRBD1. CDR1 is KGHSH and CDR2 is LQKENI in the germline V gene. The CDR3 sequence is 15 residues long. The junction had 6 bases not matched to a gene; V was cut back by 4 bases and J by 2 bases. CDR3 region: CASSLQGAIPYEQYF. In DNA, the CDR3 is TGTGCCAGCTCACTACAGGGGGCAATCCCCTACGAGCAGTACTTC.

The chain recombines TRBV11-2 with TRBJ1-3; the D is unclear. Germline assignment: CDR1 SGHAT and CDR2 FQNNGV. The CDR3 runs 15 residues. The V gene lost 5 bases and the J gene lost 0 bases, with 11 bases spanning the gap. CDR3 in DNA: TGTGCCAGCAGCCCCGTGGGTGTCTCTGGAAACACCATATATTTT. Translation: CASSPVGVSGNTIYF. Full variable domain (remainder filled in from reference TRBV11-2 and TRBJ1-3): EAGVAQSPRYKIIEKRQSVAFWCNPISGHATLYWYQQILGQGPKLLIQFQNNGVVDDSQLPKDRFSAERLKGVDSTLKIQPAKLEDSAVYLCASSPVGVSGNTIYFGEGSWLTVV.

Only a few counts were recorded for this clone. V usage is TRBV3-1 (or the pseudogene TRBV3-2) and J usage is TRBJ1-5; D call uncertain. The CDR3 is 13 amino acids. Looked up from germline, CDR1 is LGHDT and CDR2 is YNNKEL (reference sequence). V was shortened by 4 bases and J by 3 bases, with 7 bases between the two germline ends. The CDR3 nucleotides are TGTGCCAGCAGCCCGGATTACAATCAGCCCCAGCATTTT. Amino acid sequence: CASSPDYNQPQHF.

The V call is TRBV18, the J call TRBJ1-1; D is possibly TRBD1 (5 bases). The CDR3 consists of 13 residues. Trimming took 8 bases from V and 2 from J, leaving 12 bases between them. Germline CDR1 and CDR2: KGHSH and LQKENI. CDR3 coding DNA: TGTGCCAGCGCCGGGGACGGTAACACTGAAGCTTTCTTT. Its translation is CASAGDGNTEAFF.

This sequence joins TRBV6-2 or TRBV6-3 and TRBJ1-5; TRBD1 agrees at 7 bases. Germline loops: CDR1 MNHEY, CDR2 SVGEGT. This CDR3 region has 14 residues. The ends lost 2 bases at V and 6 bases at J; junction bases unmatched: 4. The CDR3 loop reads CASSYGAGGQPQHF. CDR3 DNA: TGTGCCAGCAGTTACGGGGCAGGGGGTCAGCCCCAGCATTTT.

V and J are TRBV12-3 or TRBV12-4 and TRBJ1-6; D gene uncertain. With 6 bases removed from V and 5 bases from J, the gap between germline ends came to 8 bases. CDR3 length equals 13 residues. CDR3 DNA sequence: TGTGCCAGCAGGAAAACAGATAATTCACCCCTCCACTTT. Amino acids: CASRKTDNSPLHF.

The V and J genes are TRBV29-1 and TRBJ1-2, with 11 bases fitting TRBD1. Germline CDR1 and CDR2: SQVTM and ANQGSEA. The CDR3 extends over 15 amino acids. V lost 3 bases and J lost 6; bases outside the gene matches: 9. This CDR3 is CSVDDWDRGWDGYTF. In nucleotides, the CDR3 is TGCAGCGTTGATGATTGGGACAGGGGGTGGGATGGCTACACCTTC. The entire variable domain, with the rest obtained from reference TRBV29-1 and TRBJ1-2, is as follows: SAVISQKPSRDICQRGTSLTIQCQVDSQVTMMFWYRQQPGQSLTLIATANQGSEATYESGFVIDKFPISRPNLTFSTLTVSNMSPEDSSIYLCSVDDWDRGWDGYTFGSGTRLTVV.

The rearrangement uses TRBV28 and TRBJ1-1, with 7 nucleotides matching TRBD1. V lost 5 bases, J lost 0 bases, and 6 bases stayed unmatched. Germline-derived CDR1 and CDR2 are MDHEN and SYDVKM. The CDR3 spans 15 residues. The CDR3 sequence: CASSPWTGLNTEAFF. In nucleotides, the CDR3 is TGTGCCAGCAGTCCATGGACAGGCTTGAACACTGAAGCTTTCTTT. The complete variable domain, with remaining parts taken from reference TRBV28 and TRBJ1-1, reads DVKVTQSSRYLVKRTGEKVFLECVQDMDHENMFWYRQDPGLGLRLIYFSYDVKMKEKGDIPEGYSVSREKKERFSLILESASTNQTSMYLCASSPWTGLNTEAFFGQGTRLTVV.

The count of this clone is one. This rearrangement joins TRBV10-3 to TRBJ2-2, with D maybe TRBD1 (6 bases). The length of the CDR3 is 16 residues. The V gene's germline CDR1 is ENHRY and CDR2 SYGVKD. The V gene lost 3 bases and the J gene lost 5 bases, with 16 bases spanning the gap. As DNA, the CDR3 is TGTGCCATCAGTGATCCCGGGACAAGAAGGACCGGGGAGCTGTTTTTT. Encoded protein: CAISDPGTRRTGELFF.

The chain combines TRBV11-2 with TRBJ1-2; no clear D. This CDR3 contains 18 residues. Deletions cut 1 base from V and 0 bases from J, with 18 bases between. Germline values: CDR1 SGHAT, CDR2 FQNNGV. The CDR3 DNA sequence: TGTGCCAGCAGCTTAGGAGGGTGGGGTCAGCTAGCTAACTATGGCTACACCTTC. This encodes CASSLGGWGQLANYGYTF.

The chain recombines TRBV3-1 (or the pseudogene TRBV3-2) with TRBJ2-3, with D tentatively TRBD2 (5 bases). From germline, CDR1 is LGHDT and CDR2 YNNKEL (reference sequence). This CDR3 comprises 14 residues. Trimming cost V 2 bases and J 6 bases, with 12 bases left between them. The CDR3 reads CASSQNRGTDTQYF. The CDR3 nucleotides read TGTGCCAGCAGCCAAAATCGGGGTACTGATACGCAGTATTTT.

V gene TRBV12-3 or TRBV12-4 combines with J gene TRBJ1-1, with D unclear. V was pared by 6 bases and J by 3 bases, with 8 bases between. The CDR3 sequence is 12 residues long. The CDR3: CASSPFDTEAFF. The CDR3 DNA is TGTGCCAGCAGCCCCTTCGACACTGAAGCTTTCTTT.